The sequence of this T cell receptor beta chain was determined in a study of OX40 agonist ivuxolimab in advanced cancers. About the research overall: Three patients, one with hepatocellular carcinoma and two with cutaneous melanoma, responded partially.

Method: immunoSEQ multiplex PCR; TCRdb's copy keeps in-frame clones and lacks some. The sample yields tens of thousands of clones, 90% seen once. Sampling of blood occurred at baseline, cycle 4 day 1, and cycle 7 day 1. Trimming took 3 bases from V and 2 from J, leaving 6 bases between them. This CDR3 contains 13 residues. Germline-derived CDR1 and CDR2 are SGHDN and FVKESK. General study points: Compared with others, partial responders at 0.1-3.0 mg/kg displayed clonal expansion among the lowest. With doses of 0.1 to 3.0 mg/kg, CD4+ and CD8+ blood T cells had undergone clonal expansion by week 6.

On this clone itself: Antigen specificity is unknown.

The source material was CD4+ or CD8+ T cells sorted from blood, sampled in a trial of the OX40 agonist ivuxolimab. This chain joins TRBV14 and TRBJ2-3; D may be TRBD1 or TRBD2 (5 bases each). This clonotype was sampled from an adult with an advanced solid tumor such as melanoma, head and neck, liver or kidney cancer. The CDR3 region is CASSQGTTDTQYF. The CDR3, as DNA: TGTGCCAGCAGCCAGGGGACCACAGATACGCAGTATTTT.